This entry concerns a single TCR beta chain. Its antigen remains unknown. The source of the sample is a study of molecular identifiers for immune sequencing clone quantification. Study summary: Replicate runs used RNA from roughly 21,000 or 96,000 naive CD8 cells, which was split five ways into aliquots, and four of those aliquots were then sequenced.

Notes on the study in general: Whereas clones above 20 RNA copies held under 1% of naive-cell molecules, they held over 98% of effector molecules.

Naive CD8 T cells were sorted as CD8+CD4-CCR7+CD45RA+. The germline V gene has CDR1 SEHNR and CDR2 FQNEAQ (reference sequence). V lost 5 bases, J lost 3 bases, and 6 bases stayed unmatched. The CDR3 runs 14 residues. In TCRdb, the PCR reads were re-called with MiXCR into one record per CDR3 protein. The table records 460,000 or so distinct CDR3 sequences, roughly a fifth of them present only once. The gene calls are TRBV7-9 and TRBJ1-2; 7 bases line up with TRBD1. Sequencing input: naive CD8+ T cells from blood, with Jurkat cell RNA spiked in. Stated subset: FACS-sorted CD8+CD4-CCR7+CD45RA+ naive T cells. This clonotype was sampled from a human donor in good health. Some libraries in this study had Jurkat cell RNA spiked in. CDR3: CASSRDSTDYGYTF. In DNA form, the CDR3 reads TGTGCCAGCAGCCGGGACAGTACCGACTATGGCTACACCTTC.